These 11 T cell receptor beta chains originate from one sample sequenced in a study of shared clonotypes between healthy human individuals. Assay: immunoSEQ multiplex PCR; the TCRdb copy retains only in-frame clones and omits some. The sample carries about 490,000 clones, less than 80% recorded once. Material: PBMCs. These receptors all stem from a middle-aged woman in good health. Some clones in this sample may be carry-over from other donors' samples.

The rearrangement links TRBV30 to TRBJ2-2; weak D call: TRBD2 (5 bases). Trimming removed 2 bases from V and 0 bases from J, with 16 bases in between. The CDR3 covers 17 residues. Germline CDR1 reads GTSNPN; CDR2 reads SVGIG (reference sequence). CDR3 DNA sequence: TGTGCCTGGAGTCCCGGGAACTGGGGTCCGAACACCGGGGAGCTGTTTTTT. This encodes CAWSPGNWGPNTGELFF.

This clone was detected only once. The chain uses TRBV15 and TRBJ2-1, with D perhaps TRBD1 (6 bases). Germline CDR1 is LNHNV and CDR2 is YYDKDF (reference sequence). This CDR3 contains 13 residues. V lost 8 bases and J lost 4, with 12 bases in between. This chain's CDR3 is CATASRGYNEQFF. In nucleotides, the CDR3 is TGTGCCACCGCCTCCAGGGGATACAATGAGCAGTTCTTC. Based on the CDR3 plus reference TRBV15 and TRBJ2-1, the full variable domain is DAMVIQNPRYQVTQFGKPVTLSCSQTLNHNVMYWYQQKSSQAPKLLFHYYDKDFNNEADTPDNFQSRRPNTSFCFLDIRSPGLGDTAMYLCATASRGYNEQFFGPGTRLTVL.

The sample holds a few counts of this clone. The V call is TRBV28, the J call TRBJ1-3; D is perhaps TRBD1 (5 bases). V was shortened by 3 bases and J by 4 bases, with 16 bases between the two germline ends. There are 16 residues in the CDR3. Germline CDR1 reads MDHEN; CDR2 reads SYDVKM. DNA of the CDR3: TGTGCCAGCAGTTTTCCCCGATTGGGGCGCGGAAACACCATATATTTT. Protein: CASSFPRLGRGNTIYF.

The chain has TRBV4-2 and TRBJ2-7; 8 nucleotides align to TRBD2. This CDR3 spans 17 amino acids. V lost 4 bases to trimming and J lost 2 bases; unmatched junction nucleotides: 13. The germline gives CDR1 LGHNA, CDR2 YNFKEQ. CDR3 bases: TGTGCCAGCAGCCCTACCCCTACCAGCGGGAGCGCCTACGAGCAGTACTTC. Amino acids: CASSPTPTSGSAYEQYF.

This clone was recorded at least ten times. The V call is TRBV4-2, the J call TRBJ2-7, with 8 positions matching TRBD1. The CDR3 extends over 15 amino acids. The germline CDR1 and CDR2 sequences are LGHNA and YNFKEQ. The ends lost 0 bases at V and 3 bases at J; junction bases unmatched: 4. As DNA, the CDR3 is TGTGCCAGCAGCCAAGACCAGGGGGCCCACTACGAGCAGTACTTC. Amino acid sequence: CASSQDQGAHYEQYF.

This clone came up once. This chain connects TRBV10-3 to TRBJ1-5, with TRBD1 matching over 8 bases. Trimming cost V 3 bases and J 5 bases; bases outside gene matches: 3. This CDR3 has 14 amino acids. Germline V gives CDR1 ENHRY, CDR2 SYGVKD. The CDR3 here is CAISEGTGDQPQHF. The CDR3 DNA reads as TGTGCCATCAGTGAAGGGACAGGCGATCAGCCCCAGCATTTT.

In DNA form, the CDR3 reads TGCGCCAGCAGCCAAGGGAGACAAGATAACACCGGGGAGCTGTTTTTT. Its translation is CASSQGRQDNTGELFF. The chain couples TRBV4-1 to TRBJ2-2; unclear D gene. Germline V gene lookup returns CDR1 MGHRA and CDR2 YSYEKL. This CDR3 has 16 amino acids. V was clipped by 1 base and J by 2 bases, with 11 bases between them.

The V call is TRBV6-1, the J call TRBJ1-4; D is possibly TRBD1 (5 bases). Trimming stripped 5 bases from V and 10 bases from J, with 17 bases between. Germline CDR1 MNHNS, CDR2 SASEGT. The CDR3 totals 14 residues. The CDR3 region has the DNA TGTGCCAGCAGTAGCCCTTTATTTGGGGGAAAACTGTTTTTT. As protein: CASSSPLFGGKLFF.

This rearrangement joins TRBV7-3 to TRBJ2-1; tentatively, D is TRBD1 (5 bases). V lost 3 bases to trimming and J lost 4 bases, with 13 bases between them. The germline V gene encodes CDR1 SGHTA and CDR2 FQGTGA. The CDR3 is 15 amino acids. The CDR3 bases are TGTGCCAGCAGCTTGGGGCCAGGGTTATACAATGAGCAGTTCTTC. It translates to CASSLGPGLYNEQFF.

J is TRBJ2-5 and V is TRBV6-6; TRBD1 matches 9 bases. From germline, CDR1 is MNHNY and CDR2 SVGAGI (reference sequence). The CDR3 covers 13 residues. Trimming took 8 bases from V and 5 from J; bases not matched to a gene: 6. This CDR3 is CASLTGGAETQYF. For the CDR3, the DNA is TGTGCCAGCCTCACAGGGGGCGCGGAGACCCAGTACTTC.

V usage is TRBV19 and J usage is TRBJ1-5, with D unresolved. Per germline, CDR1 LNHDA and CDR2 SQIVND (reference sequence). V lost 3 bases and J lost 0, with 15 bases in between. The CDR3 is 17 amino acids. CDR3 sequence: CASSMGRWRNSNQPQHF. CDR3 DNA sequence: TGTGCCAGTAGTATGGGGAGGTGGAGGAATAGCAATCAGCCCCAGCATTTT.